This passage covers 9 T cell receptor beta chains from one sample sequenced in a study of cytomegalovirus exposure and HLA in healthy donors. 13 Jbeta primers and 60 Vbeta primers were used for the PCR. Profiled with immunoSEQ multiplex PCR; TCRdb holds only in-frame clones, not every one. The table includes 100,000 to 150,000 clones, roughly 81% detected once. What was sequenced was PBMCs. The receptor source for this set is a woman younger than 45 in good health and CMV-seronegative.

For this clone: Compared with germline, one end of the junction differs, possibly owing to a read error. V is TRBV7-7 and J is TRBJ2-5; tentatively, D is TRBD2 (8 bases). From germline, CDR1 is SSHAT and CDR2 FNYEAQ (reference sequence). CDR3 length equals 15 residues. For the CDR3, the DNA is TGTGCTAGCAGCTTAGGGGGCGGGGGGCAGGAGACCCAGTACTTC. Protein: CASSLGGGGQETQYF.

This clone was counted once. This rearrangement joins TRBV7-8 to TRBJ2-2, with D unresolved. The CDR3 has 15 amino acids. Germline V CDR1 and CDR2: SGHVS, FQNEAQ. Deletions cut 1 base from V and 0 bases from J, with 6 bases between. The CDR3 DNA follows: TGTGCCAGCAGCTTAGTTCGGGCGAACACCGGGGAGCTGTTTTTT. Translated, it gives CASSLVRANTGELFF. Together with reference TRBV7-8 and TRBJ2-2, the CDR3 gives the full variable domain: GAGVSQSPRYKVAKRGQDVALRCDPISGHVSLFWYQQALGQGPEFLTYFQNEAQLDKSGLPSDRFFAERPEGSVSTLKIQRTQQEDSAVYLCASSLVRANTGELFFGEGSRLTVL.

Here the CDR3 reads CASSAGGFSSGNTIYF. CDR3 DNA sequence: TGTGCCAGCAGCGCGGGGGGCTTTAGCTCTGGAAACACCATATATTTT. The V and J genes are TRBV9 and TRBJ1-3; D perhaps matches TRBD1 (6 bases). Trimming took off 3 bases at V and 0 bases at J, with 13 bases between the two ends. There are 16 residues in the CDR3. Germline assignment: CDR1 SGDLS and CDR2 YYNGEE.

The chain links TRBV27 to TRBJ1-1, with D tentatively TRBD1 (6 bases). CDR3 length equals 16 residues. Looked up from germline, CDR1 is MNHEY and CDR2 is SMNVEV (reference sequence). V was pared by 7 bases and J by 1 base, with 19 bases between. The CDR3 region has the DNA TGTGCCAGCATCCCTAACAAATGGGGGCGGAACACTGAAGCTTTCTTT. This gives the protein CASIPNKWGRNTEAFF.

The CDR3 DNA follows: TGTGCCAGCAGCGTAGATTTGGGGGCAGGGATGAACACTGAAGCTTTCTTT. This codes for CASSVDLGAGMNTEAFF. The chain joins TRBV9 to TRBJ1-1, with D tentatively TRBD1 (6 bases). The germline V gene encodes CDR1 SGDLS and CDR2 YYNGEE. Trimming left V 0 bases short and J 0 bases short, with 15 bases between. CDR3 length: 17 amino acids.

On this clone itself: A read error may produce the germline difference seen at one junction end. This chain uses TRBV7-9 with TRBJ2-2, with TRBD1 matching over 11 bases. CDR3 length: 17 residues. Germline CDR1 reads SEHNR; CDR2 reads FQNEAQ (reference sequence). As DNA, the CDR3 is TGTTCCAGCATTCCCGGAGGGACAGGGGGTAACACCGGGGAGCTGTTTTTT. This translates into CSSIPGGTGGNTGELFF. The full variable domain, completed using reference TRBV7-9 and TRBJ2-2, is DTGVSQNPRHKITKRGQNVTFRCDPISEHNRLYWYRQTLGQGPEFLTYFQNEAQLEKSRLLSDRFSAERPKGSFSTLEIQRTEQGDSAMYLCSSIPGGTGGNTGELFFGEGSRLTVL.

This clone was observed once. V usage is TRBV10-1 and J usage is TRBJ1-6; D ambiguous. Germline V gives CDR1 WNHNN, CDR2 SYGVQD (reference sequence). The germline V and J ends were trimmed by 3 bases and 8 bases, with 5 bases remaining between them. The CDR3 is made up of 12 amino acids. The CDR3 loop is CASSDSYSPLHF. The CDR3 DNA is TGCGCCAGCAGTGACTCTTATTCACCCCTCCACTTT.

V gene TRBV4-3 combines with J gene TRBJ1-1, with a tentative D call TRBD1 (5 bases). The CDR3 runs to 17 residues. V was clipped by 7 bases and J by 4 bases, with 25 bases between them. Germline lookup yields CDR1 LGHNA and CDR2 YSLEER. CDR3 sequence reads: CASMGRGPTWEFTEAFF. For the CDR3, the DNA is TGCGCCAGCATGGGGCGGGGCCCCACCTGGGAGTTCACTGAAGCTTTCTTT.

The rearrangement uses TRBV29-1 and TRBJ2-2, with D perhaps matching TRBD2 (5 bases). This CDR3 spans 16 amino acids. Germline V lookup: CDR1 SQVTM, CDR2 ANQGSEA. Trimming pared 4 bases from V and 3 bases from J, leaving 18 bases between. CDR3 protein: CSVVELRTGDTGELFF. The CDR3 DNA reads TGCAGCGTTGTTGAGCTGCGGACTGGTGACACCGGGGAGCTGTTTTTT.